This passage covers 20 T cell receptor beta chains from one sample sequenced in a study of control samples from healthy donors and cancer patients. Measured with immunoSEQ multiplex PCR; TCRdb has only the in-frame clones, and not every one. The sample contains about 88,000 clones, 93% of which appear only once. Sequencing used blood. The source of these receptors is a man aged 18 to 30 in good health.

This chain uses TRBV30 with TRBJ2-7; D may match TRBD1 or TRBD2 (5 bases each). Trimming removed 4 bases from V and 7 bases from J, with 14 bases in between. Germline V gives CDR1 GTSNPN, CDR2 SVGIG (reference sequence). This CDR3 is 12 amino acids long. The CDR3 nucleotides are TGTGCCTGGATCGGGGTGTCAGGGGAGCAGTACTTC. It yields the protein CAWIGVSGEQYF.

This sequence joins TRBV6-4 and TRBJ1-5, with D uncertain. This CDR3 contains 13 residues. Germline V gene sequence: CDR1 MRHNA, CDR2 SNTAGT. V lost 4 bases to trimming and J lost 0 bases, with 4 bases between them. The CDR3 bases are TGTGCCAGCAGTGCTGATAGCAATCAGCCCCAGCATTTT. Residues: CASSADSNQPQHF.

This sequence joins TRBV6-5 and TRBJ1-6; 8 positions agree with TRBD1. The CDR3 sequence is 14 residues long. V trimming: 7 bases; J trimming: 8 bases; junction bases outside the gene matches: 7. CDR1 is MNHEY, CDR2 SVGAGI, per germline. As DNA, the CDR3 is TGTGCCAGCAACCGCCGACAGGGGTATTCACCCCTCCACTTT. Translating gives CASNRRQGYSPLHF.

In its sample, this clone was seen a few times. The rearrangement joins TRBV27 to TRBJ1-2, with D maybe TRBD1 (6 bases). Trimming pared 3 bases from V and 6 bases from J, leaving 20 bases between. Germline values: CDR1 MNHEY, CDR2 SMNVEV (reference sequence). This CDR3 has 16 residues. The CDR3 sequence is CASSFSFGGRIDGYTF. Here the CDR3 DNA reads TGTGCCAGCAGTTTCAGCTTCGGGGGGCGCATTGATGGCTACACCTTC.

This chain joins TRBV7-9 and TRBJ1-4; D possibly corresponds to TRBD1 (5 bases). Trimming stripped 3 bases from V and 0 bases from J, with 14 bases between. This CDR3 contains 17 residues. The germline V gene encodes CDR1 SEHNR and CDR2 FQNEAQ (reference sequence). CDR3 amino acids: CASSLGGRSATNEKLFF. The CDR3 DNA is TGTGCCAGCAGCTTGGGGGGACGGTCTGCAACTAATGAAAAACTGTTTTTT.

This sequence joins TRBV27 and TRBJ2-1; tentatively, D is TRBD2 (5 bases). The germline gives CDR1 MNHEY, CDR2 SMNVEV (reference sequence). V was shortened by 8 bases and J by 6 bases, with 8 bases between the two germline ends. The CDR3 loop spans 11 amino acids. In DNA form, the CDR3 reads TGTGCCAGCCGGGGTAGCAATGAGCAGTTCTTC. Residues: CASRGSNEQFF.

V gene TRBV6-5 combines with J gene TRBJ1-2; D uncertain. The germline CDR1 and CDR2 sequences are MNHEY and SVGAGI. This CDR3 contains 13 residues. Trimming removed 4 bases from V and 1 base from J, with 7 bases in between. The CDR3 spells CASSLEGNYGYTF. The CDR3 DNA reads TGTGCCAGCAGTTTAGAGGGTAACTATGGCTACACCTTC.

V and J are TRBV19 and TRBJ1-2; perhaps TRBD1 as D (6 bases). Trimming left V 9 bases short and J 4 bases short, with 21 bases between. This CDR3 spans 15 amino acids. The germline V gene encodes CDR1 LNHDA and CDR2 SQIVND (reference sequence). CDR3 loop: CASRDKSPSGYGYTF. CDR3 in DNA: TGTGCCAGCCGGGACAAAAGCCCTTCGGGCTATGGCTACACCTTC.

V and J are TRBV24-1 and TRBJ1-1; TRBD1 is a possible D gene (6 bases). The CDR3 runs 14 residues. V gave up 9 bases and J gave up 7 bases, with 20 bases separating them. CDR1 KGHDR and CDR2 SFDVKD come from the germline V gene. CDR3 sequence reads: CATPRDNSNGEAFF. CDR3 nucleotide sequence: TGTGCCACCCCTCGGGACAATAGTAACGGTGAAGCTTTCTTT.

The chain has TRBV2 and TRBJ2-7, with D possibly being TRBD1 (5 bases). The CDR3 contains 13 residues. Trimming stripped 6 bases from V and 2 bases from J, with 11 bases between. Looked up from germline, CDR1 is SNHLY and CDR2 is FYNNEI. The CDR3 is CASRTDKTYEQYF. CDR3 bases: TGTGCCAGCAGGACAGACAAGACCTACGAGCAGTACTTC.

This chain's CDR3 is CASSPRGWLAEAFF. The CDR3 DNA follows: TGTGCCAGCAGTCCCAGGGGGTGGTTGGCTGAAGCTTTCTTT. The genes are TRBV27 and TRBJ1-1, with 7 bases that match TRBD1. The CDR3 runs to 14 residues. Trimming cost V 5 bases and J 6 bases; bases outside gene matches: 9. Germline CDR1 reads MNHEY; CDR2 reads SMNVEV (reference sequence).

The chain recombines TRBV19 with TRBJ2-7; 10 bases map to TRBD2. Germline values: CDR1 LNHDA, CDR2 SQIVND (reference sequence). V gave up 3 bases and J gave up 0 bases; unmatched junction bases: 5. There are 16 residues in the CDR3. DNA of the CDR3: TGTGCCAGTAGTATCGCTTCTAGCGGGAGCTCCTACGAGCAGTACTTC. Translating it yields CASSIASSGSSYEQYF.

This chain links TRBV5-1 with TRBJ1-1; D is uncertain. Germline CDR1 SGHRS, CDR2 YFSETQ. Trimming left V 4 bases short and J 4 bases short, with 5 bases between. This CDR3 has 11 amino acids. The CDR3 coding sequence is TGCGCCAGCAGCGAAGGCACTGAAGCTTTCTTT. Protein sequence: CASSEGTEAFF.

V is TRBV6-5 and J is TRBJ1-1; D not certain. Germline CDR1 is MNHEY and CDR2 is SVGAGI. The V end was cut by 8 bases, the J end by 6 bases, with 10 bases between. The CDR3 spans 11 residues. The CDR3 DNA is TGTGCCAGCCTTGGGTCTTCTGAAGCTTTCTTT. It translates to CASLGSSEAFF.

The chain is built from TRBV27 and TRBJ2-1; D is unclear. Trimming left V 2 bases short and J 8 bases short, with 10 bases between. The germline V gene has CDR1 MNHEY and CDR2 SMNVEV (reference sequence). The CDR3 covers 13 residues. Written as DNA, the CDR3 is TGTGCCAGCAGTTTAGCGGTGTTGGATGAGCAGTTCTTC. As protein: CASSLAVLDEQFF.

The rearrangement joins TRBV14 to TRBJ1-1, with D unclear. Germline V gene data show CDR1 as SGHDN and CDR2 as FVKESK. The ends were cut back, 2 bases at V and 6 bases at J, with 7 bases in the middle. This CDR3 is built from 12 residues. In DNA form, the CDR3 reads TGTGCCAGCAGCCAATCCAGCCCTGAAGCTTTCTTT. Its translation: CASSQSSPEAFF.

The V and J genes are TRBV4-3 and TRBJ1-1; 8 bases map to TRBD1. CDR1 and CDR2 from the germline V gene are LGHNA and YSLEER. This CDR3 is built from 18 residues. J lost 6 bases, V lost 0 bases, and 15 bases had no gene match. For the CDR3, the DNA is TGCGCCAGCAGCCAAGATCTACCCGGACAGGGAGGGTCCCCTGAAGCTTTCTTT. This translates into CASSQDLPGQGGSPEAFF.

The chain joins TRBV19 to TRBJ2-7; D may correspond to TRBD1 or TRBD2 (5 bases each). Germline V gene data show CDR1 as LNHDA and CDR2 as SQIVND (reference sequence). CDR3 length equals 13 residues. The ends were cut back, 7 bases at V and 4 bases at J, with 14 bases in the middle. The CDR3 nucleotides read TGTGCCAGTACCGGAAGGGGAGATTACGAGCAGTACTTC. Protein: CASTGRGDYEQYF.

The V and J genes are TRBV4-1 and TRBJ2-1, with TRBD1 identical over 10 bases. The CDR3 has 15 residues. Germline assignment: CDR1 MGHRA and CDR2 YSYEKL. V was pared by 3 bases and J by 7 bases, with 6 bases of the junction left unmatched. The CDR3 coding sequence is TGCGCCAGCAGCCAGGGACAGGGGACGTGGAATGAGCAGTTCTTC. Translating it yields CASSQGQGTWNEQFF.

DNA of the CDR3: TGTGCCAGCAGCCTAAATCCCCCTGCTCGAGATACGCAGTATTTT. Translating it yields CASSLNPPARDTQYF. This rearrangement joins TRBV6-5 to TRBJ2-3; unclear D gene. V lost 6 bases and J lost 5, with 18 bases in between. Looked up from germline, CDR1 is MNHEY and CDR2 is SVGAGI. The CDR3 runs to 15 residues.